These T cell receptor beta chains were read from a single sample in a study of blood T cell repertoires in COVID-19. Data came from immunoSEQ multiplex PCR; TCRdb stores just in-frame clones and leaves some out. The sample lists about 56,000 clones; roughly nine tenths were seen once. Sequenced input: peripheral blood. Receptors were obtained from a human donor in a cohort sampled during active COVID-19. Both conserved end residues are part of each CDR3. The order of the fields is J gene, D gene, clone size, V gene, CDR3 DNA, CDR3 protein. The D gene is left open where the match is weak. Clone size, where shown, is once, few, many, or a class for clones that have expanded.

TRBJ1-5,NA,NA,TRBV10-3,TGTGCCATCAGTGAGCAGGGAAATCAGCCCCAGCATTTT,CAISEQGNQPQHF
TRBJ2-7,NA,NA,TRBV6-5,TGTGCCAGTCGGTCTTCGGGCGAGCAGTACTTC,CASRSSGEQYF
TRBJ1-2,NA,NA,TRBV3-1/TRBV3-2,TGTGCCAGCAGCCGGGCAGGGAACGGGGGCTACACCTTC,CASSRAGNGGYTF
TRBJ2-3,TRBD1,NA,TRBV7-8,TGTGCCAGCAGCCGGGACAGTCTGACAGATACGCAGTATTTT,CASSRDSLTDTQYF
TRBJ2-3,TRBD2,NA,TRBV7-2,TGTGCCAGCAGCCTCCCTCCCGGGGGGTCAGATACGCAGTATTTT,CASSLPPGGSDTQYF
TRBJ1-1,NA,NA,TRBV18,TGTGCCAGCTCACCACTTGACAAGGGGACTGAAGCTTTCTTT,CASSPLDKGTEAFF
TRBJ2-3,NA,NA,TRBV25-1,TGTGCCAGCAGTCCCACGGGGTACACAGATACGCAGTATTTT,CASSPTGYTDTQYF
TRBJ1-2,TRBD1,NA,TRBV28,TGTGCCAGCAGCTCCGGGACAGGGGCTCAGGATGGCTACACCTTC,CASSSGTGAQDGYTF
TRBJ2-7,TRBD1,NA,TRBV10-1,TGCGCCAGCCTGACAGGGGGCCGGTACGAGCAGTACTTC,CASLTGGRYEQYF
TRBJ1-2,TRBD1,NA,TRBV2,TGTGCCAGCAGTGTGCAAGGGGGCAACGGCTACACCTTC,CASSVQGGNGYTF
TRBJ1-5,NA,NA,TRBV5-1,TGCGCCAGCAGCATACAGGGCTCCGGCAATCAGCCCCAGCATTTT,CASSIQGSGNQPQHF
TRBJ2-7,TRBD1,few,TRBV11-2,TGTGCCAGCAGCGCTCCGACAGGGTCCTACGAGCAGTACTTC,CASSAPTGSYEQYF
TRBJ1-2,NA,NA,TRBV18,TGTGCCAGCTCCCTCGCGGGGGCCGGCTATGGCTACACCTTC,CASSLAGAGYGYTF
TRBJ2-2,TRBD2,NA,TRBV2,TGTGCCAGCAGTAGCACGAGCGGGGGGAACACCGGGGAGCTGTTTTTT,CASSSTSGGNTGELFF
TRBJ1-4,TRBD1,NA,TRBV7-9,TGTGCCAGCAGTCACGAATTGACAGGGTCAGAAAAACTGTTTTTT,CASSHELTGSEKLFF
TRBJ2-3,NA,NA,TRBV21-1,TGTGCCAGCAGCAAAGCCGACAGGTATTATAGGAGCACAGATACGCAGTATTTT,CASSKADRYYRSTDTQYF
TRBJ2-2,NA,NA,TRBV7-9,TGTGCCAGCAGCTTCGACGGGGTTGGGACCGGGGAGCTGTTTTTT,CASSFDGVGTGELFF
TRBJ2-7,TRBD2,few,TRBV11-1,TGTGCCAGCAGCTCCCGTCGTAGCGGGGGTTCCTACGAGCAGTACTTC,CASSSRRSGGSYEQYF
TRBJ1-5,NA,NA,TRBV5-1,TGCGCCAGCAGCCGTTGGGGCACGGGGGATCCAAGTCAGCCCCAGCATTTT,CASSRWGTGDPSQPQHF
TRBJ2-3,NA,NA,TRBV27,TGTGCCAGCAGTTTAGGTAGAGATACGCAGTATTTT,CASSLGRDTQYF
TRBJ2-7,NA,once,TRBV6-5,TGTGCCAGCAGTTCCCCTCGAGACAGCTCCTACGAGCAGTACTTC,CASSSPRDSSYEQYF
TRBJ2-5,TRBD2,NA,TRBV6-6,TGTGCCAGCGGGACTAGCGGGCGCAAAGAGACCCAGTACTTC,CASGTSGRKETQYF
TRBJ2-5,NA,NA,TRBV19,TGTGCCAGTAGTATGATTAGCGGCCAAGAGACCCAGTACTTC,CASSMISGQETQYF
TRBJ2-7,TRBD1,NA,TRBV11-2,TGTGCCAGCAGCCCGGACAGGGTGGGCGAGCAGTACTTC,CASSPDRVGEQYF
TRBJ2-7,NA,NA,TRBV7-2,TGTGCCAGCAGCTTAGTTACAGGGTACGAGCAGTACTTC,CASSLVTGYEQYF
TRBJ1-6,NA,NA,TRBV4-3,TGCGCCAGCAGCCAAGGCGGGCTACAGGGTGAGGCGTATAATTCACCCCTCCACTTT,CASSQGGLQGEAYNSPLHF
TRBJ1-2,TRBD1,NA,TRBV5-6,TGTGCCAGCAGCCGCGACAGGGGGGACTATGGCTACACCTTC,CASSRDRGDYGYTF
TRBJ2-7,NA,few,TRBV19,TGTGCCAGTAGCTCTCCCGGCAGGCTGATCCGAGAGCAGTACTTC,CASSSPGRLIREQYF
TRBJ2-5,TRBD2,NA,TRBV7-6,TGTGCCAGCAGCTCCACGGACCGGGGGGGCCTTGAGACCCAGTACTTC,CASSSTDRGGLETQYF
TRBJ1-2,TRBD1,few,TRBV6-5,TGTGCCAGCAGGGGGGACAGCCTCTATGGCTACACCTTC,CASRGDSLYGYTF
TRBJ2-7,TRBD1,NA,TRBV5-1,TGCGCCAGCAGCTTGGGGGGGACAGGGCACTCCTACGAGCAGTACTTC,CASSLGGTGHSYEQYF
TRBJ1-1,NA,NA,TRBV30,TGTGCCGGCACAGTCTACACTGAAGCTTTCTTT,CAGTVYTEAFF
TRBJ2-7,NA,once,TRBV18,TGTGCCAGCTCACCAGCGACAGGCGGCGAGCAGTACTTC,CASSPATGGEQYF
TRBJ2-1,TRBD2,NA,TRBV11-2,TGTGCCAGCAGTCCCCGGGGGGGCTCCTACAATGAGCAGTTCTTC,CASSPRGGSYNEQFF
TRBJ1-5,TRBD1,once,TRBV4-2,TGTGCCAGCAGCCGTAAGGGACAGGTCGTATCTCATCCTATCCCTAGCAATCAGCCCCAGCATTTT,CASSRKGQVVSHPIPSNQPQHF
TRBJ1-6,NA,NA,TRBV18,TGTGCCAGCTCACTTCAGGGATTTGATTCACCCCTCCACTTT,CASSLQGFDSPLHF
TRBJ2-3,TRBD1,NA,TRBV5-5,TGTGCCAGCAGCTTGAACCCGGGACAGGTCACAGATACGCAGTATTTT,CASSLNPGQVTDTQYF
TRBJ2-7,NA,NA,TRBV3-1/TRBV3-2,TGTGCCAGCAGCCTAACGGCGCGGGACAGCTCCTACGAGCAGTACTTC,CASSLTARDSSYEQYF